This T cell receptor beta chain was obtained from a study of CXCR3-negative and CXCR3-positive naive CD8 T cells. General study results and limits: TRB CDR3s of CXCR3-positive naive cells were more hydrophobic than those of CXCR3-negative naive cells.

There are 12 residues in the CDR3. UMI-labeled TRB cDNA libraries were prepared by 5' RACE. From the 5' RACE reads, TCRdb lists one entry per CDR3 protein and no DNA. There are roughly 45,000 distinct CDR3 sequences in the sample, with 2% to 2.5% held by the top ten. To note about this clonotype: Its target is not known.

The rearrangement uses TRBV12-3 or TRBV12-4 and TRBJ1-1. This TCR was sampled from a human donor in good health. Some clones in this sample may be carry-over from other donors' samples. The specimen was naive CXCR3- CD8+ T cells from blood. Described subset: CD45RO-CCR7+CD27+CD95- naive CD8+ T cells lacking CXCR3 (TNR3-). The CDR3 region is CASRAVNTEAFF.